This T cell receptor beta chain was identified in a study of T-cell reconstitution after alpha-beta-depleted transplantation in children listed by TCRdb under 2016. In terms of the full investigation: Using TCR repertoire profiling, the study followed T-cell immune reconstitution in a quantitative way in children after TCRalphabeta/CD19-depleted allogeneic hematopoietic cell transplantation.

Library preparation was by PCR. For sequencing, an Illumina HiSeq 2500 was employed. TCR libraries were prepared with molecular barcoding, using unique molecular identifiers to normalize TCRbeta repertoire quantification. TCRdb applied fastp at Q25 and MiXCR to the public reads, then kept only in-frame beta chains. Rows with one shared CDR3 protein collapse into an entry with the most common genes and DNA. The sample table shows 450,000 to 600,000 distinct CDR3 sequences, and 32% are seen once. Clones ranked in the top ten supply 2.4% of the sample. In regard to this clonotype: Its recognized antigen is unknown. At one end the junction does not follow the germline gene, possibly because of a read error.

Taken from cysteine to phenylalanine, the CDR3 has 13 residues. The CDR3 DNA has 39 bases and is translated from base 1. The sequence joins TRBV12-3 or TRBV12-4 to TRBJ1-1, with a tentative D gene TRBD1 over 6 matching bases. This sequence originates from a human donor who donated a stem cell graft to a child with aplastic anemia. The sample consisted of PBMCs from the stem cell graft donor, taken from the stem cell graft. The CDR3 protein is CASSNKGGALRDF. The nucleotide sequence is TGTGCCAGCAGCAACAAGGGGGGGGCCTTACGGGACTTT.